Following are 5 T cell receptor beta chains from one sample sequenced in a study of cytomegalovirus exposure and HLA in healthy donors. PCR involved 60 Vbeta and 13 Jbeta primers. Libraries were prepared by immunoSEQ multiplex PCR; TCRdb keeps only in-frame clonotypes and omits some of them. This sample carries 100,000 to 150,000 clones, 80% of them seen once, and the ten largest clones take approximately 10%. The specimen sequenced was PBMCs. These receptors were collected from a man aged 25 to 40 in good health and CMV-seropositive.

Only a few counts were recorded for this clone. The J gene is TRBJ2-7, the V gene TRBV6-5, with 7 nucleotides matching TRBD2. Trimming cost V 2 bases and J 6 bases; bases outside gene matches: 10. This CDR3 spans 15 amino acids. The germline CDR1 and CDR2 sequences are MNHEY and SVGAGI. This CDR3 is CASSYNPTSSVEQYF. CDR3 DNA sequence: TGTGCCAGCAGTTACAACCCGACTAGCTCGGTCGAGCAGTACTTC.

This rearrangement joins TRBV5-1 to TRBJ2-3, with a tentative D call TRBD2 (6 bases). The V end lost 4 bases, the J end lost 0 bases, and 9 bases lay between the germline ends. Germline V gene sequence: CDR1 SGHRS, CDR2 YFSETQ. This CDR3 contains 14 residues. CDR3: CASSLGLSTDTQYF. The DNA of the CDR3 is TGCGCCAGCAGCCTGGGACTCAGCACAGATACGCAGTATTTT.

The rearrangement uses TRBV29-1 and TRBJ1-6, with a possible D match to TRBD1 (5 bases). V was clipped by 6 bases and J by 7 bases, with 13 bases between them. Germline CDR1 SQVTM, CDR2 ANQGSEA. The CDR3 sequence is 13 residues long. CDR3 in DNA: TGCAGCGTGACCGTGGGGGGAAATTCACCCCTCCACTTT. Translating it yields CSVTVGGNSPLHF.

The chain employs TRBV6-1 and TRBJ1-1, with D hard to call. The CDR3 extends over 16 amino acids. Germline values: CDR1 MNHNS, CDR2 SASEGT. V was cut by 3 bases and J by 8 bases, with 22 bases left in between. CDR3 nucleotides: TGTGCCAGCAGTGAGTCCATCGTTGTAGGCGCCGGGGAAGCTTTCTTT. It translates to CASSESIVVGAGEAFF.

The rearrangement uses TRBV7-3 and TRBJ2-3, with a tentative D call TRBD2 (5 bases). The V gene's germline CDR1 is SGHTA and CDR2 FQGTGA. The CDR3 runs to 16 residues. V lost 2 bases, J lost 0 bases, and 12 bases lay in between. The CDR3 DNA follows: TGTGCCAGCAGCTTAGAAGCTCGGGGAAGCACAGATACGCAGTATTTT. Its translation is CASSLEARGSTDTQYF.